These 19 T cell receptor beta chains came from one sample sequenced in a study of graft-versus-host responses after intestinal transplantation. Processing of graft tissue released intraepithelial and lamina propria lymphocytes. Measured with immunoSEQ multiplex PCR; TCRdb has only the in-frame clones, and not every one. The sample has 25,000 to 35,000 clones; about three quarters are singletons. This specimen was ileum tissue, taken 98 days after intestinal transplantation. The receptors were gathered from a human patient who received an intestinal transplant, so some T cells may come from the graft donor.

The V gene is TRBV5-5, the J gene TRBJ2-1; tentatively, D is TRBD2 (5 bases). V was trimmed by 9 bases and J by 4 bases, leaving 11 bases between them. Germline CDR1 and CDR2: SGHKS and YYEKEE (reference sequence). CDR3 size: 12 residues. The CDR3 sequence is CATAAGYNEQFF. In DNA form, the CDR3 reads TGTGCCACGGCGGCGGGTTACAATGAGCAGTTCTTC.

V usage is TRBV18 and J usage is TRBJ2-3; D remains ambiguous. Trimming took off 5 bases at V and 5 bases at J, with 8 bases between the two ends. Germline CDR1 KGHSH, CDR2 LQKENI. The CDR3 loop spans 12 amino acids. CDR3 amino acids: CASSSSVDTQYF. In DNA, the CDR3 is TGTGCCAGCTCATCCTCCGTAGATACGCAGTATTTT.

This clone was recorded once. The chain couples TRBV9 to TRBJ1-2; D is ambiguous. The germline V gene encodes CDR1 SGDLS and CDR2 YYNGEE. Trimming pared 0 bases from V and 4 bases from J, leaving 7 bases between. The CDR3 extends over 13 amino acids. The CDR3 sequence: CASSVVAGYGYTF. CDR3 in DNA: TGTGCCAGCAGCGTAGTTGCAGGCTATGGCTACACCTTC.

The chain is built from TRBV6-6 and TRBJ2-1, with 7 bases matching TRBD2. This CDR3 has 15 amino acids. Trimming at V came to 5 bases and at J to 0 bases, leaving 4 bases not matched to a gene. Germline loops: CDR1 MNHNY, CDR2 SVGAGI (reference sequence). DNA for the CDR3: TGTGCCAGCAGTCTAGCGGAAAGCTCCTACAATGAGCAGTTCTTC. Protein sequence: CASSLAESSYNEQFF.

The CDR3 spells CASSHPLDPNGAFF. The CDR3 region has the DNA TGCGCCAGCAGCCACCCCCTAGACCCTAACGGGGCTTTCTTT. The rearrangement joins TRBV4-1 to TRBJ1-1; D gene uncertain. With 3 bases removed from V and 11 bases from J, the gap between germline ends came to 19 bases. The CDR3 has 14 amino acids. Germline CDR1 MGHRA, CDR2 YSYEKL.

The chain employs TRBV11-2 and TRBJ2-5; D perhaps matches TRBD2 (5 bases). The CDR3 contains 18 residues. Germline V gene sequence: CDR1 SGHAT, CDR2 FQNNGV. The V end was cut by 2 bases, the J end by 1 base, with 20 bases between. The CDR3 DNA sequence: TGTGCCAGCAGCTTATCTCGCTGGGGAGAGGTTTTCCAAGAGACCCAGTACTTC. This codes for CASSLSRWGEVFQETQYF.

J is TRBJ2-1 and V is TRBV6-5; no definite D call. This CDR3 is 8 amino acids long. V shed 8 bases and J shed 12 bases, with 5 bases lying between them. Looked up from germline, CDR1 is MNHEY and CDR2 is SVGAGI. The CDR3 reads CASLGQFF. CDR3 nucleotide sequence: TGTGCCAGCCTAGGGCAGTTCTTC.

The CDR3 protein is CASSSGTGLYNEQFF. Written as DNA, the CDR3 is TGTGCCAGCAGTTCCGGAACAGGCCTATACAATGAGCAGTTCTTC. V is TRBV28 and J is TRBJ2-1, with D tentatively TRBD1 (5 bases). Germline CDR1 MDHEN, CDR2 SYDVKM. V was pared by 4 bases and J by 4 bases, with 14 bases between. The CDR3 spans 15 residues.

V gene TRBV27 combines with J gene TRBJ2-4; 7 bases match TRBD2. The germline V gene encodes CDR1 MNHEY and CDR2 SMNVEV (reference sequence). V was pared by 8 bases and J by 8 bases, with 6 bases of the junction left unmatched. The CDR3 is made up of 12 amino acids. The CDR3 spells CASWGGGDIQYF. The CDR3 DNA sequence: TGTGCCAGCTGGGGGGGAGGCGACATTCAGTACTTC.

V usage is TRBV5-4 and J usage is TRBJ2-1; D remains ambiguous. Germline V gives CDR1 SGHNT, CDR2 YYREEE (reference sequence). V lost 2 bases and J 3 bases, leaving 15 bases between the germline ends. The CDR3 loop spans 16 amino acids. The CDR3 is CASSFSAENDYNEQFF. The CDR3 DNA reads TGTGCCAGCAGCTTCTCTGCGGAGAATGACTACAATGAGCAGTTCTTC.

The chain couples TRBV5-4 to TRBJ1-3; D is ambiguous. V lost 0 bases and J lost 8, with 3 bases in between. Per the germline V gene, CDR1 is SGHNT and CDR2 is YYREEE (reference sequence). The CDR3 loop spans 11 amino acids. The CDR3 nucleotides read TGTGCCAGCAGCTTGGGCCACACCATATATTTT. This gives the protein CASSLGHTIYF.

CDR3 amino acids: CASSQDPARGNIGNTIYF. As DNA, the CDR3 is TGTGCCAGCAGCCAAGACCCAGCCCGGGGTAACATTGGAAACACCATATATTTT. The V gene is TRBV4-2, the J gene TRBJ1-3, with D unclear. In germline, CDR1 is LGHNA, CDR2 YNFKEQ. The CDR3 length is 18 residues. Trimming cost V 0 bases and J 3 bases, with 18 bases left between them.

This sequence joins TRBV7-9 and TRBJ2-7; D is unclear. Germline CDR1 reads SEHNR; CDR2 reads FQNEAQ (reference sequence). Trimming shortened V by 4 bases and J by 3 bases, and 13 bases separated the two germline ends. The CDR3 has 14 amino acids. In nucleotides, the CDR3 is TGTGCCAGCAGCTACCCAGGCGATTACTACGAGCAGTACTTC. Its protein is CASSYPGDYYEQYF.

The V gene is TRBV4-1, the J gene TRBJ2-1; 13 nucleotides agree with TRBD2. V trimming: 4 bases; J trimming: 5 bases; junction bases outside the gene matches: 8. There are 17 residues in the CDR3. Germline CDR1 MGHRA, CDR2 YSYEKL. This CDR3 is CASSPRLAGGRDNEQFF. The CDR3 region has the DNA TGCGCCAGCAGCCCCCGACTAGCGGGGGGTCGGGACAATGAGCAGTTCTTC.

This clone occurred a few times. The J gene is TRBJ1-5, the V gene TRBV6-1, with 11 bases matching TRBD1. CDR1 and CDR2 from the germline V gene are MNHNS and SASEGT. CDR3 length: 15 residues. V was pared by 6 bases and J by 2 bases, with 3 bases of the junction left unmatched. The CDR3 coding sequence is TGTGCCAGCAGCCGGACAGGGGGCGGCAATCAGCCCCAGCATTTT. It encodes CASSRTGGGNQPQHF.

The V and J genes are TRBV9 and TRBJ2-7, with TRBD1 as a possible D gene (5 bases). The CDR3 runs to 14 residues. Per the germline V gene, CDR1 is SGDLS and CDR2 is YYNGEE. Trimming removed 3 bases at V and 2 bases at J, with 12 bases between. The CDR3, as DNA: TGTGCCAGCAGCGGTCAGGGATCCGCCTACGAGCAGTACTTC. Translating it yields CASSGQGSAYEQYF.

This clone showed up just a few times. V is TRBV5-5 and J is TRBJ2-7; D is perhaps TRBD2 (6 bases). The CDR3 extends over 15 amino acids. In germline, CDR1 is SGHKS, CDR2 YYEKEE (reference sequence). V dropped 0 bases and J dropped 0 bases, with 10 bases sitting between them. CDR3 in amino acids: CASSLDVGGSYEQYF. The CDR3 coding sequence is TGTGCCAGCAGCTTGGACGTGGGGGGCTCCTACGAGCAGTACTTC.

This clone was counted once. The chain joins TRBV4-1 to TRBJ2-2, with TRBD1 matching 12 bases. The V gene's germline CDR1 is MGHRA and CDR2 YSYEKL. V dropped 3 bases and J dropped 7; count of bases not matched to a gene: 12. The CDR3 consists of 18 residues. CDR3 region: CASSHLLPGQGAVGELFF. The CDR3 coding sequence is TGCGCCAGCAGCCATTTACTCCCGGGACAGGGGGCTGTCGGGGAGCTGTTTTTT.

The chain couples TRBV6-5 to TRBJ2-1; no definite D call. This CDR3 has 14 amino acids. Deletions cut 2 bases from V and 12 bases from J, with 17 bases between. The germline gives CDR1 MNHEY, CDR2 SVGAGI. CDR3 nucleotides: TGTGCCAGCAGTTACATGGACGGCCAGTGGAGGCAGTTCTTC. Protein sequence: CASSYMDGQWRQFF.